Following are 30 T cell receptor beta chains from one sample sequenced in a study of blood T cell repertoires in COVID-19. Sequencing used immunoSEQ multiplex PCR; TCRdb keeps in-frame clones, though not all of them. Of about 250,000 clones listed, roughly nine tenths are singletons. Sequencing input: PBMCs or T cells enriched from blood (not recorded which). These receptors were taken from a woman in her 30s with acute COVID-19.

V is TRBV9 and J is TRBJ1-2; tentatively, D is TRBD1 (5 bases). CDR3 size: 15 residues. CDR1 and CDR2 (germline): SGDLS, YYNGEE. V gave up 3 bases and J gave up 2 bases, with 14 bases separating them. CDR3: CASSAAPGGNYGYTF. In DNA form, the CDR3 reads TGTGCCAGCAGCGCCGCCCCGGGGGGGAACTATGGCTACACCTTC. Full variable domain (rest looked up from reference TRBV9 and TRBJ1-2): DSGVTQTPKHLITATGQRVTLRCSPRSGDLSVYWYQQSLDQGLQFLIQYYNGEERAKGNILERFSAQQFPDLHSELNLSSLELGDSALYFCASSAAPGGNYGYTFGSGTRLTVV.

The chain joins TRBV14 to TRBJ2-2; 8 bases agree with TRBD1. Germline CDR1 and CDR2: SGHDN and FVKESK. After removal of 4 bases from V and 4 bases from J, the junction contained 2 bases not matched to a gene. The CDR3 runs 14 residues. CDR3 sequence: CASSLTGGTGELFF. The CDR3 DNA follows: TGTGCCAGCAGCCTAACAGGGGGCACCGGGGAGCTGTTTTTT.

V usage is TRBV4-3 and J usage is TRBJ2-7, with 9 nucleotides matching TRBD2. The CDR3 contains 17 residues. Germline lookup yields CDR1 LGHNA and CDR2 YSLEER. After removal of 0 bases from V and 7 bases from J, the junction contained 13 bases not matched to a gene. CDR3 residues: CASSQDLIAGGMGEQYF. CDR3 DNA: TGCGCCAGCAGCCAAGATCTTATCGCGGGGGGGATGGGAGAGCAGTACTTC.

This clone has only one observation. This chain links TRBV3-1 (or the pseudogene TRBV3-2) with TRBJ1-1, with TRBD1 identical over 9 bases. The germline gives CDR1 LGHDT, CDR2 YNNKEL (reference sequence). The CDR3 sequence is 15 residues long. Unmatched junction bases numbered 5, after V lost 3 bases and J lost 3 bases. The CDR3 sequence is CASSQIDRGDTEAFF. Written as DNA, the CDR3 is TGTGCCAGCAGCCAGATAGACAGGGGGGACACTGAAGCTTTCTTT.

The V call is TRBV5-4, the J call TRBJ2-7; D is unclear. The CDR3 has 14 amino acids. Germline V gene sequence: CDR1 SGHNT, CDR2 YYREEE (reference sequence). With 1 base removed from V and 2 bases from J, the gap between germline ends came to 10 bases. The CDR3 DNA is TGTGCCAGCAGCTTGAGGAGCCCAACCTACGAGCAGTACTTC. It is translated as CASSLRSPTYEQYF.

The table lists this clone with a few counts. This sequence joins TRBV7-8 and TRBJ2-7; D gene unclear. Germline CDR1 is SGHVS and CDR2 is FQNEAQ. CDR3 length: 16 residues. V was pared by 5 bases and J by 0 bases, with 17 bases between. The CDR3 DNA reads TGTGCCAGCAGCCCCCGAGATGCTACCCTCTCCTACGAGCAGTACTTC. This sequence encodes CASSPRDATLSYEQYF.

The chain combines TRBV1 with TRBJ1-2; the table's D call of TRBD1 was not tested on the DNA. TRBV1 constitutes a pseudogene. The CDR3 runs to 14 residues. This chain's CDR3 is CTSSQRTHRDGYTF. For the CDR3, the DNA is TGCACCAGCAGCCAACGAACGCACAGGGACGGCTACACCTTC.

V is TRBV4-3 and J is TRBJ2-5; TRBD2 aligns across 7 bases. The CDR3 totals 17 residues. Germline V gene lookup returns CDR1 LGHNA and CDR2 YSLEER. V shed 0 bases and J 1 base; nucleotides not matched to a gene: 8. In DNA form, the CDR3 reads TGCGCCAGCAGCCAAGATCTGGCCGGGGGGTCCCAAGAGACCCAGTACTTC. This gives the protein CASSQDLAGGSQETQYF.

The chain is built from TRBV12-3 or TRBV12-4 and TRBJ1-2, with no clear D. CDR3 length: 13 amino acids. Trimming cost V 1 base and J 5 bases, with 8 bases left between them. The DNA for the CDR3 is TGTGCCAGCAGTTTAGGCGGTACATATGGCTACACCTTC. Protein: CASSLGGTYGYTF.

The CDR3 bases are TGTGCCAGCAGCCCCATTTCATCCGGGACTATAAACCAAGAGACCCAGTACTTC. This encodes CASSPISSGTINQETQYF. This rearrangement joins TRBV7-9 to TRBJ2-5, with 7 bases matching TRBD2. The CDR3 is 18 residues long. CDR1 SEHNR and CDR2 FQNEAQ come from the germline V gene (reference sequence). The ends lost 5 bases at V and 0 bases at J; junction bases unmatched: 15.

The rearrangement links TRBV2 to TRBJ1-6; no firm D call. Germline lookup yields CDR1 SNHLY and CDR2 FYNNEI. Trimming took 3 bases from V and 8 from J, leaving 11 bases between them. The CDR3 runs 14 residues. CDR3 bases: TGTGCCAGCAGTGAGGGCATACCCTATTCACCCCTCCACTTT. This codes for CASSEGIPYSPLHF.

The rearrangement joins TRBV28 to TRBJ1-2; D is undetermined. Germline loops: CDR1 MDHEN, CDR2 SYDVKM. Trimming pared 2 bases from V and 2 bases from J, leaving 9 bases between. This CDR3 spans 14 amino acids. The CDR3 sequence is CASSLNFLNYGYTF. In nucleotides, the CDR3 is TGTGCCAGCAGTTTAAACTTCCTCAACTATGGCTACACCTTC.

This chain connects TRBV30 to TRBJ1-2, with TRBD1 as a possible D gene (6 bases). Germline assignment: CDR1 GTSNPN and CDR2 SVGIG (reference sequence). V was pared by 4 bases and J by 6 bases, with 15 bases between. The length of the CDR3 is 13 residues. The CDR3 nucleotides read TGTGCCTGGAATAAGGCAACAGGGCATGGCTACACCTTC. Its protein product is CAWNKATGHGYTF.

This chain joins TRBV5-4 and TRBJ2-7; weak D call: TRBD2 (7 bases). Trimming stripped 2 bases from V and 5 bases from J, with 14 bases between. The CDR3 covers 14 residues. Germline lookup yields CDR1 SGHNT and CDR2 YYREEE (reference sequence). In DNA form, the CDR3 reads TGTGCCAGCAGCTTTGGGGGGGGCCAAAACGAGCAGTACTTC. Translating gives CASSFGGGQNEQYF.

V is TRBV5-1 and J is TRBJ2-1, with 8 positions matching TRBD2. Germline-derived CDR1 and CDR2 are SGHRS and YFSETQ. The CDR3 has 15 residues. Trimming at V came to 3 bases and at J to 8 bases, leaving 10 bases not matched to a gene. This chain's CDR3 is CASSWDSGEYYEQFF. Written as DNA, the CDR3 is TGCGCCAGCAGCTGGGATAGCGGGGAATACTATGAGCAGTTCTTC.

In this sample, this clone turned up once. The V call is TRBV11-2, the J call TRBJ1-1; the D gene is possibly TRBD1 (5 bases). The CDR3 runs to 15 residues. The V gene's germline CDR1 is SGHAT and CDR2 FQNNGV. The V gene lost 5 bases and the J gene lost 0 bases, with 13 bases spanning the gap. Written as DNA, the CDR3 is TGTGCCAGCAGCATAAGACAGAGTTTGAACACTGAAGCTTTCTTT. Amino acids: CASSIRQSLNTEAFF. Full variable domain (outside the CDR3, taken from reference TRBV11-2 and TRBJ1-1): EAGVAQSPRYKIIEKRQSVAFWCNPISGHATLYWYQQILGQGPKLLIQFQNNGVVDDSQLPKDRFSAERLKGVDSTLKIQPAKLEDSAVYLCASSIRQSLNTEAFFGQGTRLTVV.

V and J are TRBV18 and TRBJ1-2; 8 nucleotides align to TRBD1. The germline V gene has CDR1 KGHSH and CDR2 LQKENI. V shed 1 base, J shed 7 bases, and the junction held 8 bases outside the gene matches. The CDR3 extends over 15 amino acids. Here the CDR3 reads CASSPLPTGDGGYTF. The CDR3 coding sequence is TGTGCCAGCTCACCACTACCGACAGGGGATGGTGGCTACACCTTC. Supplemented by reference TRBV18 and TRBJ1-2, the full variable domain reads NAGVMQNPRHLVRRRGQEARLRCSPMKGHSHVYWYRQLPEEGLKFMVYLQKENIIDESGMPKERFSAEFPKEGPSILRIQQVVRGDSAAYFCASSPLPTGDGGYTFGSGTRLTVV.

This clone showed up just once. This chain uses TRBV9 with TRBJ1-1, with D possibly TRBD1 on 5 matching bases. CDR3 length: 15 residues. V was trimmed by 4 bases and J by 2 bases, leaving 15 bases between them. Germline V CDR1 and CDR2: SGDLS, YYNGEE. The CDR3 DNA is TGTGCCAGCAGCCCGCTGGATGGGGCCAACACTGAAGCTTTCTTT. It is translated as CASSPLDGANTEAFF.

The chain recombines TRBV30 with TRBJ1-5; perhaps TRBD1 as D (5 bases). This CDR3 has 13 residues. V was shortened by 0 bases and J by 7 bases, with 10 bases between the two germline ends. Germline loops: CDR1 GTSNPN, CDR2 SVGIG (reference sequence). The CDR3 loop reads CAWSVAGLQPQHF. The CDR3 nucleotides are TGTGCCTGGAGTGTAGCAGGGTTACAGCCCCAGCATTTT.

CDR3 loop: CASSYEESSYEQYF. Written as DNA, the CDR3 is TGTGCCAGCAGTTACGAGGAGAGCTCCTACGAGCAGTACTTC. The J gene is TRBJ2-7, the V gene TRBV6-2 or TRBV6-3; D remains ambiguous. The germline V gene has CDR1 MNHEY and CDR2 SVGEGT. The V gene lost 2 bases and the J gene lost 0 bases, with 8 bases spanning the gap. The CDR3 contains 14 residues.

This clone was counted a single time. J is TRBJ1-2 and V is TRBV23-1, with D unclear. TRBV23-1 is an open reading frame whose function is uncertain. This CDR3 is 11 amino acids long. Deletions cut 4 bases from V and 6 bases from J, with 6 bases between. The CDR3 bases are TGCGCCAGCAGTCGTCCGGATGGCTACACCTTC. Amino acid sequence: CASSRPDGYTF.

In this sample, this clone turned up a few times. The genes are TRBV3-1 (or the pseudogene TRBV3-2) and TRBJ1-5; TRBD1 matches 12 bases. The CDR3 totals 13 residues. Germline lookup yields CDR1 LGHDT and CDR2 YNNKEL (reference sequence). V dropped 8 bases and J dropped 7; count of bases not matched to a gene: 3. The CDR3 here is CASGDRGLQPQHF. Here the CDR3 DNA reads TGTGCCAGCGGGGACAGGGGGCTCCAGCCCCAGCATTTT.

The V call is TRBV4-3, the J call TRBJ1-5; no firm D call. V lost 0 bases, J lost 10 bases, and 10 bases lay in between. In germline, CDR1 is LGHNA, CDR2 YSLEER. The CDR3 runs to 13 residues. CDR3: CASSQEVRGPQHF. In DNA form, the CDR3 reads TGCGCCAGCAGCCAAGAGGTACGAGGACCCCAGCATTTT.

The chain uses TRBV9 and TRBJ2-7; maybe TRBD1 (6 bases). The CDR3 is 15 residues long. Trimming removed 3 bases from V and 9 bases from J, with 22 bases in between. Germline assignment: CDR1 SGDLS and CDR2 YYNGEE. CDR3 DNA sequence: TGTGCCAGCAGCGCGGTGGGTGGGGCAGGACAGTCGCAGTACTTC. Protein sequence: CASSAVGGAGQSQYF.

The genes are TRBV5-5 and TRBJ1-2; D unclear. Trimming removed 0 bases from V and 4 bases from J, with 13 bases in between. CDR1 and CDR2 (germline): SGHKS, YYEKEE (reference sequence). CDR3 length equals 15 residues. The CDR3 region has the DNA TGTGCCAGCAGCTTGGATCGGGAATTTAGCTATGGCTACACCTTC. It specifies CASSLDREFSYGYTF.

The CDR3 DNA reads as TGTGCCAGCAGTCCACGCGGGGGGGCGAATGAGCAGTTCTTC. It codes for CASSPRGGANEQFF. The V gene is TRBV6-2 or TRBV6-3, the J gene TRBJ2-1, with TRBD2 matching 9 bases. The CDR3 covers 14 residues. Germline-derived CDR1 and CDR2 are MNHEY and SVGEGT. With 5 bases clipped from V and 7 bases from J, the junction kept 6 bases outside the gene matches.

This chain uses TRBV25-1 with TRBJ2-7, with D unclear. V lost 6 bases to trimming and J lost 5 bases, with 14 bases between them. This CDR3 region has 13 residues. Germline V lookup: CDR1 MGHDK, CDR2 SYGVNS. Here the CDR3 reads CASRPPTRNEQYF. For the CDR3, the DNA is TGTGCCAGCAGACCCCCAACTCGAAACGAGCAGTACTTC.

CDR3 residues: CASSQASTSGQQFF. Here the CDR3 DNA reads TGTGCCAGCAGCCAAGCGTCCACTAGCGGGCAGCAGTTCTTC. This sequence joins TRBV3-1 (or the pseudogene TRBV3-2) and TRBJ2-1, with 9 bases identical to TRBD2. V dropped 1 base and J dropped 11; count of bases not matched to a gene: 6. Germline CDR1 reads LGHDT; CDR2 reads YNNKEL (reference sequence). The CDR3 totals 14 residues.

The DNA for the CDR3 is TGTGCCAGTAGTAGCGGACAGAATCAGCCCCAGCATTTT. Encoded protein: CASSSGQNQPQHF. The gene calls are TRBV19 and TRBJ1-5, with D tentatively TRBD1 (6 bases). Looked up from germline, CDR1 is LNHDA and CDR2 is SQIVND (reference sequence). Deletions cut 4 bases from V and 4 bases from J, with 8 bases between. The CDR3 loop spans 13 amino acids.

The rearrangement links TRBV27 to TRBJ1-6; D uncertain. Germline CDR1 MNHEY, CDR2 SMNVEV (reference sequence). V lost 6 bases to trimming and J lost 4 bases, with 7 bases between them. The CDR3 loop spans 13 amino acids. The DNA for the CDR3 is TGTGCCAGCAGCCGGGAATATAATTCACCCCTCCACTTT. Its protein is CASSREYNSPLHF.